This T cell receptor (beta chain) was sequenced in a study of cytomegalovirus exposure and HLA in healthy donors. Findings of the study overall: Other equally common chains were less clonally expanded than HLA-associated TCR beta chains, a later analysis showed.

The CDR3 has 14 amino acids. Germline V lookup: CDR1 SGHRS, CDR2 YFSETQ. Trimming took off 2 bases at V and 7 bases at J, with 15 bases between the two ends. Researchers ran the PCR with 60 Vbeta and 13 Jbeta primers. TCRdb's table, derived via immunoSEQ multiplex PCR, lists solely in-frame clones and lacks some. The repertoire holds about 140,000 clones, with about 80% as singletons. As to this clone: Its antigen is not identified.

The gene calls are TRBV5-1 and TRBJ1-1, with D possibly being TRBD1 (6 bases). This receptor was identified in a female donor in good health and CMV-seronegative. Source material: PBMCs. CDR3 in amino acids: CASSLETGTSEAFF. CDR3 DNA sequence: TGCGCCAGCAGCTTAGAAACCGGGACAAGTGAAGCTTTCTTT.